These 30 T cell receptor beta chains were all obtained from the same sample, sequenced in a study of OX40 agonist ivuxolimab in advanced cancers. Some clones are missing from TCRdb's copy, which holds only in-frame ones; the method was immunoSEQ multiplex PCR. The table shows approximately 58,000 clones, with 86% occurring only once. Sequencing used CD4+ or CD8+ T cells sorted from blood, obtained in a trial of the OX40 agonist ivuxolimab. The origin of the receptors is an adult with an advanced solid tumor such as melanoma, head and neck, liver or kidney cancer.

About this clone itself: At the DNA level, this CDR3 is encoded by other sequences in the same sample as well. This chain joins TRBV7-2 and TRBJ2-3; tentatively, D is TRBD2 (5 bases). The germline CDR1 and CDR2 sequences are SGHTA and FQGNSA. Trimming took off 1 base at V and 3 bases at J, with 11 bases between the two ends. The CDR3 sequence is 15 residues long. CDR3 sequence reads: CASSLGRGLTDTQYF. CDR3 nucleotides: TGTGCCAGCAGCTTAGGCCGAGGGTTGACAGATACGCAGTATTTT.

The J gene is TRBJ2-3, the V gene TRBV7-2, with 12 bases matching TRBD2. Unmatched junction bases numbered 7, after V lost 5 bases and J lost 4 bases. Germline CDR1 is SGHTA and CDR2 is FQGNSA. The CDR3 is 16 amino acids. CDR3 sequence reads: CASSPYLAGGPDTQYF. CDR3 DNA sequence: TGTGCCAGCAGCCCCTACCTAGCGGGGGGGCCAGATACGCAGTATTTT.

This chain joins TRBV18 and TRBJ1-5; D not resolved. The germline V and J ends were trimmed by 3 bases and 5 bases, with 14 bases remaining between them. Germline CDR1 is KGHSH and CDR2 is LQKENI. The CDR3 extends over 15 amino acids. The CDR3 region has the DNA TGTGCCAGCTCACCTTTTTCGGTCGCGGATCAGCCCCAGCATTTT. Protein product: CASSPFSVADQPQHF.

V usage is TRBV28 and J usage is TRBJ1-1; D gene unclear. CDR3 length equals 11 residues. V was cut by 6 bases and J by 7 bases, with 9 bases left in between. CDR1 and CDR2 (germline): MDHEN, SYDVKM. CDR3: CASRDGYEAFF. CDR3 bases: TGTGCCAGCAGGGACGGATATGAAGCTTTCTTT.

The gene calls are TRBV2 and TRBJ2-3, with TRBD1 matching 7 bases. V dropped 6 bases and J dropped 1; count of bases not matched to a gene: 7. Germline CDR1 SNHLY, CDR2 FYNNEI. The CDR3 is 15 amino acids. The CDR3 bases are TGTGCCAGCAGGGAGACAGGGCTCGGCACAGATACGCAGTATTTT. As protein: CASRETGLGTDTQYF.

This clone was seen only once. The genes are TRBV29-1 and TRBJ1-2; the D is unclear. V was shortened by 4 bases and J by 3 bases, with 6 bases between the two germline ends. CDR1 and CDR2 from the germline V gene are SQVTM and ANQGSEA. This CDR3 region has 11 residues. In DNA form, the CDR3 reads TGCAGCGTTGGCCGCGACTATGGCTACACCTTC. The encoded protein is CSVGRDYGYTF.

This sequence joins TRBV5-1 and TRBJ2-3; tentatively, D is TRBD1 (6 bases). Germline CDR1 is SGHRS and CDR2 is YFSETQ. The CDR3 contains 15 residues. Deletions cut 4 bases from V and 4 bases from J, with 16 bases between. CDR3 coding DNA: TGCGCCAGCAGCGCCGGTGCAGGGGCCCCAGATACGCAGTATTTT. Translating it yields CASSAGAGAPDTQYF.

The chain carries TRBV19 and TRBJ2-3; 8 bases agree with TRBD1. V trimming: 6 bases; J trimming: 6 bases; junction bases outside the gene matches: 8. The germline V gene has CDR1 LNHDA and CDR2 SQIVND (reference sequence). The CDR3 contains 14 residues. CDR3 sequence: CASSPTGAGDTQYF. CDR3 bases: TGTGCCAGTAGCCCGACAGGGGCGGGTGATACGCAGTATTTT.

The genes are TRBV30 and TRBJ2-5; TRBD2 matches 10 bases. This CDR3 spans 14 amino acids. Germline CDR1 and CDR2: GTSNPN and SVGIG (reference sequence). After removal of 4 bases from V and 5 bases from J, the junction contained 7 bases not matched to a gene. The CDR3 nucleotides are TGTGCCTGGAAGAGCGGGAGGGCCTTGGAGACCCAGTACTTC. As protein: CAWKSGRALETQYF. Complete variable domain (other parts from reference TRBV30 and TRBJ2-5): SQTIHQWPATLVQPVGSPLSLECTVEGTSNPNLYWYRQAAGRGLQLLFYSVGIGQISSEVPQNLSASRPQDRQFILSSKKLLLSDSGFYLCAWKSGRALETQYFGPGTRLLVL.

V and J are TRBV10-3 and TRBJ2-3, with 8 bases fitting TRBD1. The germline V gene encodes CDR1 ENHRY and CDR2 SYGVKD. CDR3 length: 13 amino acids. Trimming removed 7 bases from V and 6 bases from J; junction bases left unmatched: 6. The CDR3 DNA reads as TGTGCCATCAAAGCAGGGGGCGAGGATACGCAGTATTTT. Translating gives CAIKAGGEDTQYF.

The genes are TRBV2 and TRBJ2-7; D remains ambiguous. This CDR3 has 14 residues. Germline CDR1 SNHLY, CDR2 FYNNEI. V was cut by 6 bases and J by 5 bases, with 17 bases left in between. CDR3 DNA sequence: TGTGCCAGCAGCATAGGTTCCAGTAAGCACGAGCAGTACTTC. The encoded protein is CASSIGSSKHEQYF.

J is TRBJ1-5 and V is TRBV5-8; 7 nucleotides line up with TRBD1. The CDR3 is 16 amino acids. Germline-derived CDR1 and CDR2 are SGHTS and YDEGEE. The ends lost 0 bases at V and 2 bases at J; junction bases unmatched: 5. The CDR3 DNA reads TGTGCCAGCAGCTTGGTACAGGGGACCGGCAATCAGCCCCAGCATTTT. This sequence encodes CASSLVQGTGNQPQHF.

J is TRBJ1-5 and V is TRBV11-3; D gene unclear. The germline CDR1 and CDR2 sequences are SGHNT and YENEEA. This CDR3 spans 18 amino acids. Trimming removed 6 bases at V and 0 bases at J, with 21 bases between. In DNA form, the CDR3 reads TGTGCCAGCAGGTTAAGGCCCGGCAGGAGAGATAGCAATCAGCCCCAGCATTTT. Translated, it gives CASRLRPGRRDSNQPQHF.

This clone is a singleton in its sample. The chain couples TRBV6-6 to TRBJ1-1, with D possibly matching TRBD1 (6 bases). V lost 5 bases and J 3 bases, leaving 16 bases between the germline ends. Germline values: CDR1 MNHNY, CDR2 SVGAGI (reference sequence). This CDR3 is built from 15 residues. The DNA of the CDR3 is TGTGCCAGCAGTCCCTTTAGGGGGGGTGACACTGAAGCTTTCTTT. Translated: CASSPFRGGDTEAFF.

This chain joins TRBV15 and TRBJ2-7, with D perhaps TRBD2 (5 bases). The CDR3 totals 14 residues. Per germline, CDR1 LNHNV and CDR2 YYDKDF (reference sequence). V was trimmed by 5 bases and J by 0 bases, leaving 11 bases between them. The CDR3: CATSPRRDSYEQYF. Written as DNA, the CDR3 is TGTGCCACCAGCCCCCGCCGGGACTCCTACGAGCAGTACTTC.

The rearrangement uses TRBV9 and TRBJ2-7, with 9 bases matching TRBD2. The V and J ends lost 4 bases and 7 bases, in that order; junction bases with no gene match: 12. Germline V gives CDR1 SGDLS, CDR2 YYNGEE. This CDR3 has 15 amino acids. The CDR3 nucleotides read TGTGCCAGCAGCATGACGACTAGCGGTGTTGGTGAGCAGTACTTC. This translates into CASSMTTSGVGEQYF.

V gene TRBV28 combines with J gene TRBJ1-2; D is undetermined. Germline loops: CDR1 MDHEN, CDR2 SYDVKM. This CDR3 is built from 14 residues. V was shortened by 2 bases and J by 6 bases, with 13 bases between the two germline ends. The CDR3 region is CASSLVIGTNGYTF. The DNA for the CDR3 is TGTGCCAGCAGTTTAGTTATCGGAACTAATGGCTACACCTTC.

The chain joins TRBV9 to TRBJ2-7, with D perhaps matching TRBD1 or TRBD2 (5 bases each). Per germline, CDR1 SGDLS and CDR2 YYNGEE. V was trimmed by 2 bases and J by 1 base, leaving 13 bases between them. This CDR3 spans 15 amino acids. For the CDR3, the DNA is TGTGCCAGCAGCGTGAGTACGGGACCGTCCTACGAGCAGTACTTC. Translated, it gives CASSVSTGPSYEQYF.

The genes are TRBV2 and TRBJ1-1; D might be TRBD1 (5 bases). Trimming removed 2 bases at V and 2 bases at J, with 12 bases between. The CDR3 is 15 residues long. The germline gives CDR1 SNHLY, CDR2 FYNNEI. The CDR3 nucleotides are TGTGCCAGCAGTGAAAGGGGACTCAGCAACACTGAAGCTTTCTTT. Its translation is CASSERGLSNTEAFF.

This chain links TRBV27 with TRBJ2-3; D gene uncertain. This CDR3 is 14 amino acids long. Trimming removed 4 bases from V and 2 bases from J, with 10 bases in between. Germline V gene sequence: CDR1 MNHEY, CDR2 SMNVEV (reference sequence). CDR3 sequence (DNA): TGTGCCAGCAGTTCCAGGTCCTTCACAGATACGCAGTATTTT. Residues: CASSSRSFTDTQYF.

This clone appeared once. V is TRBV19 and J is TRBJ1-1, with D unclear. The CDR3 has 14 residues. The germline V and J ends were trimmed by 3 bases and 7 bases, with 15 bases remaining between them. Per germline, CDR1 LNHDA and CDR2 SQIVND (reference sequence). CDR3 loop: CASSIGYPGGEAFF. The CDR3 nucleotides read TGTGCCAGTAGTATCGGCTATCCGGGAGGTGAAGCTTTCTTT.

This chain links TRBV6-6 with TRBJ1-6, with D unresolved. The V gene lost 8 bases and the J gene lost 3 bases, with 8 bases spanning the gap. The CDR3 has 13 amino acids. Germline V gene lookup returns CDR1 MNHNY and CDR2 SVGAGI (reference sequence). The CDR3, as DNA: TGTGCCAGCCGTGGTAGCTATAATTCACCCCTCCACTTT. It is translated as CASRGSYNSPLHF.

V usage is TRBV4-2 and J usage is TRBJ2-7, with a possible D match to TRBD1 (5 bases). V lost 0 bases and J 2 bases, leaving 11 bases between the germline ends. This CDR3 is built from 15 residues. From germline, CDR1 is LGHNA and CDR2 YNFKEQ. The CDR3 loop is CASSQDQGRPYEQYF. The DNA for the CDR3 is TGTGCCAGCAGCCAAGATCAGGGAAGGCCCTACGAGCAGTACTTC.

The genes are TRBV5-1 and TRBJ1-1; D ambiguous. This CDR3 region has 14 residues. The ends were cut back, 4 bases at V and 0 bases at J, with 10 bases in the middle. Per germline, CDR1 SGHRS and CDR2 YFSETQ. The CDR3 DNA reads TGCGCCAGCAGCCCAACGGACGTGAACACTGAAGCTTTCTTT. Amino acid sequence: CASSPTDVNTEAFF.

The V gene is TRBV7-3, the J gene TRBJ2-1, with D uncertain. Looked up from germline, CDR1 is SGHTA and CDR2 is FQGTGA. The V end was cut by 1 base, the J end by 5 bases, with 3 bases between. The CDR3 spans 12 residues. CDR3 in amino acids: CASSLNDNEQFF. Here the CDR3 DNA reads TGTGCCAGCAGCTTAAACGACAATGAGCAGTTCTTC.

This clone was detected once. V and J are TRBV7-8 and TRBJ2-1, with D possibly being TRBD1 (6 bases). CDR3 length: 15 amino acids. The V and J ends lost 1 base and 2 bases respectively, with 9 bases between them. Germline CDR1 is SGHVS and CDR2 is FQNEAQ. The DNA of the CDR3 is TGTGCCAGCAGCTTAGAAGGGACAACCTACAATGAGCAGTTCTTC. Translating gives CASSLEGTTYNEQFF.

This chain uses TRBV2 with TRBJ1-5, with TRBD1 matching 7 bases. The CDR3 loop spans 16 amino acids. CDR1 is SNHLY, CDR2 FYNNEI, per germline. The V segment lost 4 bases and the J segment 2 bases; nucleotides outside the gene matches: 8. CDR3 DNA: TGTGCCAGCAGTGCGAAGAGGGGACAGCGCAATCAGCCCCAGCATTTT. Translated: CASSAKRGQRNQPQHF. The full variable domain, its missing parts supplied by reference TRBV2 and TRBJ1-5, is EPEVTQTPSHQVTQMGQEVILRCVPISNHLYFYWYRQILGQKVEFLVSFYNNEISEKSEIFDDQFSVERPDGSNFTLKIRSTKLEDSAMYFCASSAKRGQRNQPQHFGDGTRLSIL.

The CDR3, as DNA: TGTGCCAGCTCACCGGTCCAGGGGGCGGTCCCCTCCGAGCAGTACTTC. Encoded protein: CASSPVQGAVPSEQYF. This chain uses TRBV18 with TRBJ2-7; 8 bases line up with TRBD1. V lost 3 bases and J lost 6; bases outside the gene matches: 13. CDR3 length: 16 amino acids. CDR1 is KGHSH, CDR2 LQKENI, per germline.

CDR3 protein: CASSVNMNTEAFF. The DNA of the CDR3 is TGTGCCAGCAGTGTAAATATGAACACTGAAGCTTTCTTT. The chain joins TRBV25-1 to TRBJ1-1; D ambiguous. The germline V gene encodes CDR1 MGHDK and CDR2 SYGVNS. The CDR3 runs to 13 residues. The germline V and J ends were trimmed by 4 bases and 0 bases, with 6 bases remaining between them.

This clone is a singleton in its sample. This rearrangement joins TRBV19 to TRBJ1-2, with D possibly TRBD1 on 6 matching bases. From germline, CDR1 is LNHDA and CDR2 SQIVND (reference sequence). Between the trimmed V and J ends, which lost 3 bases and 1 base, there was a span of 12 bases. The CDR3 extends over 15 amino acids. The CDR3 reads CASSIYRDGNYGYTF. In nucleotides, the CDR3 is TGTGCCAGTAGTATCTACAGGGACGGTAACTATGGCTACACCTTC. Filled out from reference TRBV19 and TRBJ1-2, the complete variable domain reads DGGITQSPKYLFRKEGQNVTLSCEQNLNHDAMYWYRQDPGQGLRLIYYSQIVNDFQKGDIAEGYSVSREKKESFPLTVTSAQKNPTAFYLCASSIYRDGNYGYTFGSGTRLTVV.